This T cell receptor (beta chain) was captured by sequencing in a study of T cell responses to AZD1222 COVID-19 vaccine. Sequencing used immunoSEQ multiplex PCR; TCRdb keeps in-frame clones, though not all of them. The table lists around 180,000 clones, about 90% of them singletons. The germline CDR1 and CDR2 sequences are KGHDR and SFDVKD. V lost 4 bases to trimming and J lost 4 bases; unmatched junction nucleotides: 4. The CDR3 has 16 residues. Sequencing was performed on peripheral blood, taken on day 0 of AZD1222 vaccination. This TCR came from an adult in good health. This chain uses TRBV24-1 with TRBJ2-1; 12 bases align to TRBD2. This CDR3 is CATSDTTSGRYNEQFF. DNA for the CDR3: TGTGCCACCAGTGACACAACTAGCGGGAGGTACAATGAGCAGTTCTTC.